The sequence of this T cell receptor beta chain was determined in a study of regulatory dendritic cells for organ transplantation. CFSE-labeled sorted T cells met regulatory or mature dendritic cells for under 6 days. Concerning this clone itself: Antigen: not known.

TCRdb's table, derived via immunoSEQ multiplex PCR, lists solely in-frame clones and lacks some. The sample has about 20,000 clones, about 85% seen once; the top ten hold over 0.25%. The CDR3 sequence is 16 residues long. Trimming pared 5 bases from V and 2 bases from J, leaving 19 bases between. Germline CDR1 and CDR2: SGHDN and FVKESK. The V and J genes are TRBV14 and TRBJ2-7; D perhaps matches TRBD2 (5 bases). This sequence was found in a human donor in good health. The sequencing input was naive CD4+ T cells from blood cultured with dendritic cells. Subset in this sample: CD45RA+ naive T cells. DNA of the CDR3: TGTGCCAGCAGCAATCAGCAGGCGGGCCCTCCCTACGAGCAGTACTTC. As protein: CASSNQQAGPPYEQYF.